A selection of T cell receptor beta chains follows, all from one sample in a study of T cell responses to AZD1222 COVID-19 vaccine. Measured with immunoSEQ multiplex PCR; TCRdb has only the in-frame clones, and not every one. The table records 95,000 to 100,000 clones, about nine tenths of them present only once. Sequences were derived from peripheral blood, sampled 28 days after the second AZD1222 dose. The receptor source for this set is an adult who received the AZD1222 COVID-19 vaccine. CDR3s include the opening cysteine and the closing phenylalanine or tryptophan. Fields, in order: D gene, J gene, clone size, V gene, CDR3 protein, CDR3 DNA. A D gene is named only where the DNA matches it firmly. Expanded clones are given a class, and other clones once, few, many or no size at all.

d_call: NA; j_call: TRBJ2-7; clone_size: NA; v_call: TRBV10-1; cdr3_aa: CASSEGHLYEQYF; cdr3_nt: TGCGCCAGCAGTGAAGGACACCTCTACGAGCAGTACTTC
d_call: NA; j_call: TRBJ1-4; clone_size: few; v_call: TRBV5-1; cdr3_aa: CASSLDSYNEKLFF; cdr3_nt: TGCGCCAGCAGCTTGGACAGCTATAATGAAAAACTGTTTTTT
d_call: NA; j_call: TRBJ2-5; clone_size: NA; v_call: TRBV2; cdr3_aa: CATSRGGETQYF; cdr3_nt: TGTGCCACCAGCAGAGGAGGAGAGACCCAGTACTTC
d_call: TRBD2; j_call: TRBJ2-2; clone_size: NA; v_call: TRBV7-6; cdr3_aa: CASSPPGLASVGELFF; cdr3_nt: TGTGCCAGCAGTCCACCAGGACTAGCATCGGTCGGGGAGCTGTTTTTT
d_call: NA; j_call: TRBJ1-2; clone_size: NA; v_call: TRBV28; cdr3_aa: CASSQSGRGRINYGYTF; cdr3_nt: TGTGCCAGCAGCCAGTCTGGCAGGGGACGGATAAACTATGGCTACACCTTC
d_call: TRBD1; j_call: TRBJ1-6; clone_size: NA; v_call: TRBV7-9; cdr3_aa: CASSSTGGDSPLHF; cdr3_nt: TGTGCCAGCAGCTCGACAGGGGGCGATTCACCCCTCCACTTT
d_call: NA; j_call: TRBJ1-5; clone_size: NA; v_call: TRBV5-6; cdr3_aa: CASSLFGNQPQHF; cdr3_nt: TGTGCCAGCAGCTTGTTCGGAAATCAGCCCCAGCATTTT
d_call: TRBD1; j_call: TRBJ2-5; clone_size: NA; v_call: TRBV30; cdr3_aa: CAWSSGGEETQYF; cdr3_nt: TGTGCCTGGAGTTCAGGGGGCGAAGAGACCCAGTACTTC
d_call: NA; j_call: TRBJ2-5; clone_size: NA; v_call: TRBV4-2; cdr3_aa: CASSPYTERQETQYF; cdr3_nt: TGTGCCAGCAGCCCCTATACGGAGCGGCAAGAGACCCAGTACTTC
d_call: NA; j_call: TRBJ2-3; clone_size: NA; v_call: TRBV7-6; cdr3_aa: CASSFRAGREDTQYF; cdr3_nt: TGTGCCAGCAGCTTCAGGGCAGGACGGGAAGATACGCAGTATTTT
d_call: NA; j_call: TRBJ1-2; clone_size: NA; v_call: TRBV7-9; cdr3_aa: CASSLANSGDF; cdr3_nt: TGTGCCAGCAGCTTAGCGAATTCGGGGGACTTC
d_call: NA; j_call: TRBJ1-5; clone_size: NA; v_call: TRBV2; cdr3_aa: CASVGNTLSNQPQHF; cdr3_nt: TGTGCCAGCGTGGGAAACACCTTGAGCAATCAGCCCCAGCATTTT
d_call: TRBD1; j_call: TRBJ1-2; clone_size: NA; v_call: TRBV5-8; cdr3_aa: CASSLRTGAGYTF; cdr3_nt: TGTGCCAGCAGCTTGAGGACAGGGGCTGGCTACACCTTC
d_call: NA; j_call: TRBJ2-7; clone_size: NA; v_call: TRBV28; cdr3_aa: CASSPGGPNAYEQYF; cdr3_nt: TGTGCCAGCAGTCCCGGGGGCCCAAATGCGTACGAGCAGTACTTC
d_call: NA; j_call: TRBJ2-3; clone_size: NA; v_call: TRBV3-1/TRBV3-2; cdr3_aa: CASSLGRTDTQYF; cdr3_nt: TGTGCCAGCAGCCTAGGCCGCACAGATACGCAGTATTTT
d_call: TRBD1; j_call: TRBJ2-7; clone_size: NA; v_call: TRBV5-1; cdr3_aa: CASSLDRTGGYEQYF; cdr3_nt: TGCGCCAGCAGCTTGGATAGGACAGGGGGCTACGAGCAGTACTTC
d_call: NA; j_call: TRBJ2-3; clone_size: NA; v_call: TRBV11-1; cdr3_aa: CASSLARTNTDTQYF; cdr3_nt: TGTGCCAGCAGCTTAGCTCGGACTAACACAGATACGCAGTATTTT
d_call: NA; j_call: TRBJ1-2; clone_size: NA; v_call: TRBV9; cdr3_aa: CASSGTGPGEDGYTF; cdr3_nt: TGTGCCAGCAGCGGGACGGGCCCAGGAGAGGATGGCTACACCTTC
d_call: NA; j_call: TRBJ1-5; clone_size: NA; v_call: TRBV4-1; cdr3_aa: CASSQVDTSGNQPQHF; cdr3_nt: TGCGCCAGCAGCCAAGTCGACACCAGCGGCAATCAGCCCCAGCATTTT
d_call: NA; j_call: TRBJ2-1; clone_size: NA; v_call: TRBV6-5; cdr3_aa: CASSIVGDNNEQFF; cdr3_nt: TGTGCCAGCAGTATTGTGGGGGATAACAATGAGCAGTTCTTC
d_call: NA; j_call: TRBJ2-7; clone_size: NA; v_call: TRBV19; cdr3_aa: CASSPRDSYEQYF; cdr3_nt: TGTGCCAGTAGTCCCAGGGACTCCTACGAGCAGTACTTC
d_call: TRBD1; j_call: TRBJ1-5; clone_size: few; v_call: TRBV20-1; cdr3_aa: CSASTGGGQPQHF; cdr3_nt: TGCAGTGCTAGTACAGGGGGCGGTCAGCCCCAGCATTTT
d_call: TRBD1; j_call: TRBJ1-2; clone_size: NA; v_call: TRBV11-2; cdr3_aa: CASTMTGNVNSAGYTF; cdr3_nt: TGTGCCAGCACCATGACAGGGAATGTTAATTCGGCTGGCTACACCTTC
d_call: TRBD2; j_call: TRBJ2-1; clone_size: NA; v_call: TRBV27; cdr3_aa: CASSSIAGVSNEQFF; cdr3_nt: TGTGCCAGCAGCTCAATAGCGGGAGTATCAAATGAGCAGTTCTTC
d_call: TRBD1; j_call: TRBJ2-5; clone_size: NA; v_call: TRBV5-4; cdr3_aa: CASSARQGAGETQYF; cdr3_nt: TGTGCCAGCAGCGCCCGACAGGGGGCCGGGGAGACCCAGTACTTC
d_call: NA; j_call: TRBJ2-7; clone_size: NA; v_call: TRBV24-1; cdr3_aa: CATSEPFRAEQYF; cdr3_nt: TGTGCCACCAGTGAACCCTTCAGGGCCGAGCAGTACTTC
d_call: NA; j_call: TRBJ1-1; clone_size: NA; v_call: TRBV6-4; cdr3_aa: CASRSDPLNTEAFF; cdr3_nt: TGTGCCAGCAGATCGGACCCACTGAACACTGAAGCTTTCTTT
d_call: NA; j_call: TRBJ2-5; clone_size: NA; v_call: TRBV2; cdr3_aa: CASTAAGALVVETQYF; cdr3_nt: TGTGCCAGCACGGCGGCAGGGGCCCTTGTTGTGGAGACCCAGTACTTC
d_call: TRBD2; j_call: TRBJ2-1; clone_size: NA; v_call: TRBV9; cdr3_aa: CASSVVGLAGGGSYNEQFF; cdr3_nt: TGTGCCAGCAGCGTCGTGGGACTAGCGGGAGGGGGCTCCTACAATGAGCAGTTCTTC
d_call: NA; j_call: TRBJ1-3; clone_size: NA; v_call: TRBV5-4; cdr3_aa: CASSPQGGSGNTIYF; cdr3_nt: TGTGCCAGCAGCCCTCAGGGAGGTAGCGGAAACACCATATATTTT
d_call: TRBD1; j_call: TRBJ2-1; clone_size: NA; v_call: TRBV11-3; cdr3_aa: CASNKGQGLNEQFF; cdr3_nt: TGTGCCAGCAACAAAGGACAGGGGTTGAATGAGCAGTTCTTC
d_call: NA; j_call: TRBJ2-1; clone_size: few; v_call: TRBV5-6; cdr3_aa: CASSPDRLRLYNEQFF; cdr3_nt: TGTGCCAGCAGCCCTGATCGGCTGCGACTTTACAATGAGCAGTTCTTC
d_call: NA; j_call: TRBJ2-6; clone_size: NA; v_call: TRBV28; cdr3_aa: CASRKEGSEANVLTF; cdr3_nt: TGTGCCAGCAGAAAAGAGGGATCTGAGGCCAACGTCCTGACTTTC
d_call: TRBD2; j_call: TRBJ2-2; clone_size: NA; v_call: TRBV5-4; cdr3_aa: CASSPSGLAGAGELFF; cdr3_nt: TGTGCCAGCAGCCCCTCTGGACTAGCGGGGGCCGGGGAGCTGTTTTTT
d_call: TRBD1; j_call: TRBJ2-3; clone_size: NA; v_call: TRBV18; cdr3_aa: CASSPEGALETDTQYF; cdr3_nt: TGTGCCAGCTCACCCGAGGGGGCGTTAGAAACAGATACGCAGTATTTT
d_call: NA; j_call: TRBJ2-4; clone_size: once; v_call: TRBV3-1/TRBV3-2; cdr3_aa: CASSQAKNIQYF; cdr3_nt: TGTGCCAGCAGCCAGGCCAAAAACATTCAGTACTTC
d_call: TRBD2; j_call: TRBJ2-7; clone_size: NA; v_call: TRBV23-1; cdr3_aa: CASSQSETSGRSHEQYF; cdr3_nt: TGCGCCAGCAGTCAATCGGAGACTAGCGGGAGATCACACGAGCAGTACTTC
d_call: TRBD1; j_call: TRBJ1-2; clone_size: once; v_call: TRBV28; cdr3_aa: CASSRLRGTGSLLTTF; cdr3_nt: TGTGCCAGCAGTCGACTACGGGGGACAGGGTCCCTCCTTACCACCTTC
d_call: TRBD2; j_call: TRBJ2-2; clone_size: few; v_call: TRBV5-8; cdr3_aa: CASSLAGTSGNTGELFF; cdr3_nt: TGTGCCAGCAGCCTAGCGGGGACTAGCGGAAACACCGGGGAGCTGTTTTTT